This TCR beta chain was documented in a study of immune evolution from preneoplasia to lung adenocarcinoma. Study conclusions and caveats: Later-stage lesions appeared to have more T cells, more diversity, less clonality. Top clone frequencies peaked in normal lung, apparently declining through invasive adenocarcinoma.

Patients had resection in Japan or China between about 2014 and 2018. Each case's diagnosis was confirmed by two pathologists on H&E. As concerns this clone: Antigen unknown.

Profiling relied on immunoSEQ multiplex PCR, and the TCRdb table lists in-frame clones only, not all of them. The repertoire consists of some 5,000 clones, with just under 80% occurring once and the leading ten covering 8.6%. Losses at the gene ends were 6 bases for V and 6 bases for J; bases not matched to a gene: 18. The V gene's germline CDR1 is MDHEN and CDR2 SYDVKM. The CDR3 totals 17 residues. The V gene is TRBV28, the J gene TRBJ1-2, with TRBD1 matching over 8 bases. This receptor was obtained from a person aged 50-75 years with lung adenocarcinoma. What was sequenced was FFPE normal lung tissue adjacent to the tumor. This CDR3 reads CASRLITLRTGFDGYTF. The CDR3, as DNA: TGTGCCAGCAGACTCATTACCCTCCGGACAGGGTTCGATGGCTACACCTTC.